The clone carrying this T cell receptor beta chain was detected a few times. Its antigen is undetermined. This record belongs to a study of molecular identifiers for immune sequencing clone quantification. Whole-study results and caveats: Clones above 20 RNA copies held over 98% of effector molecules, under 1% in naive cells.

In preparing bulk TCR libraries, previously described methods and listed TCR primers were used. Each CDR3 protein is one row after TCRdb ran MiXCR on the PCR reads. Among approximately 590,000 distinct CDR3 sequences listed, roughly 25% were seen once. Naive CD8 libraries came from approximately 20,000 to 1,000,000 sorted cells with 10%, 30% or 50% RNA. This CDR3 comprises 14 residues. Germline V gene lookup returns CDR1 LGHNA and CDR2 YNFKEQ. V was shortened by 3 bases and J by 1 base, with 6 bases between the two germline ends. The receptor comes from a human donor in good health. Some libraries in this study had Jurkat cell RNA spiked in. Sequences were obtained from naive CD8+ T cells from blood, with Jurkat cell RNA spiked in. Subset of the sample: FACS-sorted CD8+CD4-CCR7+CD45RA+ naive T cells. The V and J genes are TRBV4-2 and TRBJ1-4, with no clear D. CDR3 in amino acids: CASSHELTNEKLFF. In DNA form, the CDR3 reads TGTGCCAGCAGCCACGAACTAACTAATGAAAAACTGTTTTTT.